This TCR beta chain comes out of a study of blood T cell repertoires in COVID-19. As for the study in general: Some COVID-19 samples were acute and others convalescent; all came from the United States, Italy and Spain. Sources were T cells, B-cell-depleted T cells, or PBMCs; the material itself was cDNA or gDNA.

A Seattle source enrolled patients during active infection and followed them longitudinally. Original analysis: Amplification with reference gene primers provided the estimates of nucleated cell counts. The repertoire was sequenced with immunoSEQ multiplex PCR; TCRdb's copy has only in-frame clones and lacks some. That table supplies the V and J calls and clone size; D and trimming were determined from the DNA. The table lists about 360,000 clones, 65% to 90% of them singletons. The source is a woman aged 60-75 years with COVID-19, enrolled during active disease. The sequencing input was peripheral blood.

CDR3 DNA: TGTGCCAGCAGTTACTCGCCGGGACAGGGTTATTCACCCCTCCACTTT. It encodes CASSYSPGQGYSPLHF. J is TRBJ1-6 and V is TRBV6-5; TRBD1 matches at 9 bases. The CDR3 has 16 amino acids. V lost 0 bases to trimming and J lost 8 bases; unmatched junction nucleotides: 5. Germline values: CDR1 MNHEY, CDR2 SVGAGI.